Sequencing of this T cell receptor beta chain was carried out in a study of cytomegalovirus exposure and HLA in healthy donors. Across the whole study: Of 300 to 500 genotyped donors, 80% to 85% grouped in the Caucasian-associated ancestry cluster.

It was with 60 Vbeta and 13 Jbeta primers that the PCR ran. Data came from immunoSEQ multiplex PCR; TCRdb stores just in-frame clones and leaves some out. The sample yields 150,000 to 200,000 clones, roughly four fifths seen once. With V trimmed by 6 bases and J by 4 bases, 2 bases remained unmatched. Germline CDR1 and CDR2: SQVTM and ANQGSEA. The CDR3 is made up of 12 amino acids. This TCR derives from a man in his forties in good health and CMV-seronegative. V and J are TRBV29-1 and TRBJ2-7; 11 bases agree with TRBD2. Specimen: PBMCs. Written as DNA, the CDR3 is TGCAGCGTAGCTAGCGGGAGGTACGAGCAGTACTTC. Translating gives CSVASGRYEQYF.